The entry that follows covers one TCR beta chain sequence. Germline and junction disagree at one end, which may indicate a read error. This entry comes from a study of blood T cell repertoires in COVID-19. Sequencing was performed with immunoSEQ multiplex PCR; in TCRdb, only in-frame clones are kept and a portion is missing. The sample holds about 160,000 clones, 75% to 90% seen once. This CDR3 has 14 amino acids. Germline values: CDR1 MNHNY, CDR2 SVGAGI (reference sequence). What was sequenced was peripheral blood. The source is a man younger than 35 with COVID-19, enrolled during active disease. V is TRBV6-6 and J is TRBJ1-4, with D perhaps matching TRBD1 (6 bases). CDR3 nucleotide sequence: TGTGCCAGCAGTCTTCAGGGGCTCGATGAAAAACTGCTTTTT. Residues: CASSLQGLDEKLLF.